The entry below gives a single TCR beta chain sequence along with its context. It lacks a known antigen. No qualities accompany the bases; no much larger clone lies one base away. From a lookup of the germline V gene, CDR1 and CDR2 are SQVTM and ANQGSEA. The CDR3 has 16 amino acids, counting the end cysteine and phenylalanine. Just the 48-base CDR3 DNA is kept, in frame starting at base 1. The V end loses 7 bases and the J end loses 1 base, and a stretch of 20 bases separates them. The sample comes from a study of patients and donors after allogeneic stem cell transplantation (dated by TCRdb to 2020 to 2022). Library creation used RT-PCR. TCRdb lists the instrument as NextSeq 550. TCRdb's own reprocessing of the public reads used fastp at Q25 and MiXCR and kept productive beta chains. Duplicate CDR3 protein sequences are folded into a single record with the most common DNA and genes. Counted in this sample were about a million distinct CDR3 sequences; 15% to 20% of them appeared once. The leading ten clones occupy around 6% of the sample.

Sequences were obtained from blood, either unsorted or a sorted T cell fraction (not recorded which). This chain joins TRBV29-1 to TRBJ2-4; the best D guess is TRBD1, with 6 bases matching. The source is a human donor who was either an allogeneic HSCT recipient or a stem cell or donor lymphocyte infusion donor (not recorded which). It is not recorded whose cells these are; they may come from a transplant donor. Here the CDR3 is given as CSGTASSGGAKNIQYF. The DNA sequence is given as TGCAGCGGGACCGCGAGCAGTGGGGGCGCCAAAAACATTCAGTACTTC.